This T cell receptor beta chain came from a study of regulatory T cells in long-lasting Graves disease. Study-level information: The study enrolled newly diagnosed Graves' patients on antithyroid drugs under 3 months.

The CDR3 length is 15 residues. Trimming left V 4 bases short and J 1 base short, with 16 bases between. Germline V CDR1 and CDR2: DFQATT, SNEGSKA (reference sequence). Whole-study results and caveats: Persistent disease was characterized by preferential usage of TRBV28, TRBJ1-2 and TRBJ2-5.

Specified time point: newly diagnosed GD, antithyroid drugs for less than 3 months. After RNA was extracted from PBMCs, the TCR library was made from it. An endocrinology department located in Xi'an, China, was where the patients came from. CDR3-region Arm-PCR and iRepertoire HTBI primers produced the TCR beta libraries. TCRdb re-derived calls from the multiplex PCR reads in MiXCR, one entry per CDR3 protein. The sample consists of roughly 500,000 distinct CDR3 sequences, roughly 15% of them appearing once. This clonotype was observed a few times. As yet, its antigen is unknown. The sample was also linked to a second study, of T cells in Graves' hyperthyroidism and ophthalmopathy. That paper notes: Primed by the HTBI set, a first-round RT-PCR was run on the TCR CDR3.

This material consisted of peripheral blood mononuclear cells (PBMCs), taken at new diagnosis, from a patient treated with antithyroid drugs. The rearrangement joins TRBV20-1 to TRBJ2-5; D gene ambiguous. This clonotype was sampled from a woman aged 45-60 years with Graves disease. The CDR3 is CSATRSRITQETQYF. CDR3 DNA sequence: TGCAGTGCTACCCGTTCAAGGATAACCCAAGAGACCCAGTACTTC.